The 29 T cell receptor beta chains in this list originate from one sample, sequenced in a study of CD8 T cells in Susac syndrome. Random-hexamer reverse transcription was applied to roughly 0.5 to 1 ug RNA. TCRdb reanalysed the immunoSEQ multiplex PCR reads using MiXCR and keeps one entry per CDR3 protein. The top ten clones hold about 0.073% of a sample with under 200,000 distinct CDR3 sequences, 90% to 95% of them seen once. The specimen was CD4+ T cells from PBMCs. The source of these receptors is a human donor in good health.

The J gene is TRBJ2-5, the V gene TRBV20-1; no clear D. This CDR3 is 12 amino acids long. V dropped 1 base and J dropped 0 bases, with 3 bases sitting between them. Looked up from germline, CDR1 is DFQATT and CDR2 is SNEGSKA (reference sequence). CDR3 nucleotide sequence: TGCAGTGCTAGAGTAGACCAAGAGACCCAGTACTTC. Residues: CSARVDQETQYF.

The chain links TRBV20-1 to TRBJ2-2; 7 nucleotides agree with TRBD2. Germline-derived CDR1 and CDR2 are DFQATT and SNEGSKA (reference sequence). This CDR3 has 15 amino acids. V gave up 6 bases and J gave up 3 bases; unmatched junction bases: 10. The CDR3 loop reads CSAPKRLADTGELFF. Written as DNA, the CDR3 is TGCAGTGCCCCTAAGAGGCTAGCGGACACCGGGGAGCTGTTTTTT.

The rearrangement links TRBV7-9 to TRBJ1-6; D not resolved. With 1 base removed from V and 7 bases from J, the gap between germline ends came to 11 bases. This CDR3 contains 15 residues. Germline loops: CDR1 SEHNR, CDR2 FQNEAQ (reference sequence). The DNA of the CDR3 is TGTGCCAGCAGCTTAGGTGATACGGGGAATTCACCCCTCCACTTT. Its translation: CASSLGDTGNSPLHF.

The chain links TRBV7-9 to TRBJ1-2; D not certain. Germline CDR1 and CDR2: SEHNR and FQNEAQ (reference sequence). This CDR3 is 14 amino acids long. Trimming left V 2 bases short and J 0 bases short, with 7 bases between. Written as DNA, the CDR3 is TGTGCCAGCAGCTTACGTGCGACTAACTATGGCTACACCTTC. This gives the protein CASSLRATNYGYTF.

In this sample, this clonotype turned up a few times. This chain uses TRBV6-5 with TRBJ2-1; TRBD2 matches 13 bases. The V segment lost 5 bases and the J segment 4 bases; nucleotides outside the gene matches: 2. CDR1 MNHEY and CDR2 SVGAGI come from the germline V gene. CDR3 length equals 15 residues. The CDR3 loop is CASSRTSGGYNEQFF. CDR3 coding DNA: TGTGCCAGCAGTCGGACTAGCGGGGGATACAATGAGCAGTTCTTC.

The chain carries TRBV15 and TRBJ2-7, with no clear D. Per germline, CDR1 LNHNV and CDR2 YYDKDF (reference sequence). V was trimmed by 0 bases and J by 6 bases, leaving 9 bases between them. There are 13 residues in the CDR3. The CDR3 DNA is TGTGCCACCAGCAGAGATCCGCTCGCCGAGCAGTACTTC. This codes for CATSRDPLAEQYF.

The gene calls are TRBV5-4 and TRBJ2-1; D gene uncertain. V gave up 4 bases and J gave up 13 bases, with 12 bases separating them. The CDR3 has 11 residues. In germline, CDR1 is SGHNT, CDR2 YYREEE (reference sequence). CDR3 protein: CASSTDLVQFF. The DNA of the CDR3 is TGTGCCAGCAGCACAGATCTAGTACAGTTCTTC.

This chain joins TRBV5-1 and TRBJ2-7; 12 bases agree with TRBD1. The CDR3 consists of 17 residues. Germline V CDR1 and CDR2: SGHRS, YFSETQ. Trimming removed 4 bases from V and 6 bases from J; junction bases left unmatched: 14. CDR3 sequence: CASSPIDTGTGGREQYF. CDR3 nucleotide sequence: TGCGCCAGCAGCCCAATAGACACCGGGACAGGGGGCCGCGAGCAGTACTTC.

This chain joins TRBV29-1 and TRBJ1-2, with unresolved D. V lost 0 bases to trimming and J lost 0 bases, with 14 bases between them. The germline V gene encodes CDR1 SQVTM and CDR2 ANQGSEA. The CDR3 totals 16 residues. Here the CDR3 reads CSVEDLLKPANYGYTF. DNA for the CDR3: TGCAGCGTTGAAGATCTTTTGAAACCCGCTAACTATGGCTACACCTTC.

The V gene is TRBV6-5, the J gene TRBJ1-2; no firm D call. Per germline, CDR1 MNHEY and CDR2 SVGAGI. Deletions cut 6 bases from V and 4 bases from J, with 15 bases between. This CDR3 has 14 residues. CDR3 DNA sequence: TGTGCCAGCAGGCTTAAAGACGGCATCTATGGCTACACCTTC. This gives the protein CASRLKDGIYGYTF.

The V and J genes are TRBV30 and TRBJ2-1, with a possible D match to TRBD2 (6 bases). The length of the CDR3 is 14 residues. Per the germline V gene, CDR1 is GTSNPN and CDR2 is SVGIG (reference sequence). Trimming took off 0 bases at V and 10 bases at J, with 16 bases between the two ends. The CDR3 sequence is CAWSVLGLAIEQFF. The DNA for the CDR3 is TGTGCCTGGAGTGTACTAGGTCTAGCGATAGAGCAGTTCTTC.

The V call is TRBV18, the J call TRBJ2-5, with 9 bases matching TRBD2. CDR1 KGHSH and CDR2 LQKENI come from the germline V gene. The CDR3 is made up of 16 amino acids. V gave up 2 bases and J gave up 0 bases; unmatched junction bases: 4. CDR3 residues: CASSPGIAGDQETQYF. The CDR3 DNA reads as TGTGCCAGCTCACCAGGGATAGCGGGGGACCAAGAGACCCAGTACTTC.

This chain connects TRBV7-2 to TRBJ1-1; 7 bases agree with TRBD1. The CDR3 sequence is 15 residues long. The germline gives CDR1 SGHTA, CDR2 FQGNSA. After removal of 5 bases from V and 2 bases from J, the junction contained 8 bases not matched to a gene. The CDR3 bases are TGTGCCAGCAGCCACGCGGGGACAGCTAACACTGAAGCTTTCTTT. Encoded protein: CASSHAGTANTEAFF.

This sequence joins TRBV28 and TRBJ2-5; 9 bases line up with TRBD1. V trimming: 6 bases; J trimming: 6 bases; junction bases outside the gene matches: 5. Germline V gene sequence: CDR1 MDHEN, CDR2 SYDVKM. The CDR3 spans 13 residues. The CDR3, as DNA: TGTGCCAGCAGCCAACAGGGGGCGAAGACCCAGTACTTC. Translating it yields CASSQQGAKTQYF.

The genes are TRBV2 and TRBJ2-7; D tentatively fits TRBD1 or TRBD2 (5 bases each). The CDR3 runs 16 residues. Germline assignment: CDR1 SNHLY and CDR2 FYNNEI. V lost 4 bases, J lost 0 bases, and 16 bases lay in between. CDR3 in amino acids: CASSATGTGSSYEQYF. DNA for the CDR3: TGTGCCAGCAGTGCCACCGGGACGGGGAGCTCCTACGAGCAGTACTTC.

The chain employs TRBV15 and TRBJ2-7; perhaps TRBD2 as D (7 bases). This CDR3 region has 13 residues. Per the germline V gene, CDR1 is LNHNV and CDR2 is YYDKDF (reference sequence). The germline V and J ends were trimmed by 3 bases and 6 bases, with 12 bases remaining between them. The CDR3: CATSRKGGGEQYF. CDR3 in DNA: TGTGCCACCAGCAGGAAGGGGGGGGGCGAGCAGTACTTC.

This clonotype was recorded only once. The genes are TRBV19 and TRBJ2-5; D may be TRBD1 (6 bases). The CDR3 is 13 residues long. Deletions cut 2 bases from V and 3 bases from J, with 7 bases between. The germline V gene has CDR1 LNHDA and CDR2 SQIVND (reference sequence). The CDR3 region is CASSIWTEETQYF. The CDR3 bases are TGTGCCAGTAGTATATGGACAGAAGAGACCCAGTACTTC. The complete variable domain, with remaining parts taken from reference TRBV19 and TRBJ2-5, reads DGGITQSPKYLFRKEGQNVTLSCEQNLNHDAMYWYRQDPGQGLRLIYYSQIVNDFQKGDIAEGYSVSREKKESFPLTVTSAQKNPTAFYLCASSIWTEETQYFGPGTRLLVL.

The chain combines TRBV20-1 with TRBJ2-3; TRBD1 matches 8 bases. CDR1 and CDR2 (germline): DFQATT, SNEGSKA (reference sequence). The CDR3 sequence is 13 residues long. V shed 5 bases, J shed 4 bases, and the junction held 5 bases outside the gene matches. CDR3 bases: TGCAGTGCTGGACAGGGCGAGCCAGATACGCAGTATTTT. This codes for CSAGQGEPDTQYF.

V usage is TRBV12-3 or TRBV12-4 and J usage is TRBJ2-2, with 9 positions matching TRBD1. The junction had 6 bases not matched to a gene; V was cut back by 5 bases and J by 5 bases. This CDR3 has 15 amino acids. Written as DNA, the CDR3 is TGTGCCAGCAGTCCGGGACAGGGAGGGACCGGGGAGCTGTTTTTT. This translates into CASSPGQGGTGELFF.

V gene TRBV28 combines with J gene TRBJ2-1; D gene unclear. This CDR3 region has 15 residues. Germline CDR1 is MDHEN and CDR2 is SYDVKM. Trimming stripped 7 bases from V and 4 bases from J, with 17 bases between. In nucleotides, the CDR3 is TGTGCCAGCACCCCCTTGGCCCTGGGGTACAATGAGCAGTTCTTC. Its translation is CASTPLALGYNEQFF.

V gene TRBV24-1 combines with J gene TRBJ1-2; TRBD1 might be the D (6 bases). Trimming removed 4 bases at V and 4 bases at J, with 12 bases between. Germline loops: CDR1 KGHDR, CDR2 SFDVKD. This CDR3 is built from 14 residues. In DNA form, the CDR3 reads TGTGCCACCAGTGACCCAGGGGCTACCTATGGCTACACCTTC. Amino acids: CATSDPGATYGYTF.

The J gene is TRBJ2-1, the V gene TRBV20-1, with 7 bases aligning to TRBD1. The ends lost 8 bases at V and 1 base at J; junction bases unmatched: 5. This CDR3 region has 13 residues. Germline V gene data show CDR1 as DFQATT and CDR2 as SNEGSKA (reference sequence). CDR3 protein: CSLQGQSYNEQFF. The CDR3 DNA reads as TGCAGTCTACAGGGGCAATCCTACAATGAGCAGTTCTTC.

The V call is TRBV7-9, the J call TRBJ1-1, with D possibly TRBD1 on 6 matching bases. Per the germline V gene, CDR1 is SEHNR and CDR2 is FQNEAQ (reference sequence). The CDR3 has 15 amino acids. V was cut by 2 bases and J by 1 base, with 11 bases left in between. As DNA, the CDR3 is TGTGCCAGCAGCTTATGGGGGGGCCAGAACACTGAAGCTTTCTTT. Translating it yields CASSLWGGQNTEAFF.

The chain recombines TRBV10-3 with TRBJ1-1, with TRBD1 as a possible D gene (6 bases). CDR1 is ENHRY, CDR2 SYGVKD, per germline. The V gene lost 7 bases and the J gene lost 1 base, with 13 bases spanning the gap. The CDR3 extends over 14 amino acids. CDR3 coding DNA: TGTGCCATCACCTCGATACAGGGGAACACTGAAGCTTTCTTT. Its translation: CAITSIQGNTEAFF.

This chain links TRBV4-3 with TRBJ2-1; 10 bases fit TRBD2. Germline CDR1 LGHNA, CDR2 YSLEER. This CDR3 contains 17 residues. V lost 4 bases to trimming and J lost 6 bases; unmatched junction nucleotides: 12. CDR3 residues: CASSRQRSGGAFNEQFF. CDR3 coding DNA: TGCGCCAGCAGCCGACAAAGGAGCGGGGGGGCGTTCAATGAGCAGTTCTTC.

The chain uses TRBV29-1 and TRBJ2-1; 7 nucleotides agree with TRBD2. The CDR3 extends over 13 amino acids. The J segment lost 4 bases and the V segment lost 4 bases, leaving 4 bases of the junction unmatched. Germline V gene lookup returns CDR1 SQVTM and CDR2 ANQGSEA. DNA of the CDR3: TGCAGCGTTGTGGCTAGCGGATACAATGAGCAGTTCTTC. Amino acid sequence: CSVVASGYNEQFF.

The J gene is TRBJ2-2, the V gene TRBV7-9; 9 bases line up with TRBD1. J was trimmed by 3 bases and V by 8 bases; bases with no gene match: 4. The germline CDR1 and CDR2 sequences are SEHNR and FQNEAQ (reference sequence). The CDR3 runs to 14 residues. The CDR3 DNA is TGTGCCAGCTACGGGACAGGGCACACCGGGGAGCTGTTTTTT. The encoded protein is CASYGTGHTGELFF.

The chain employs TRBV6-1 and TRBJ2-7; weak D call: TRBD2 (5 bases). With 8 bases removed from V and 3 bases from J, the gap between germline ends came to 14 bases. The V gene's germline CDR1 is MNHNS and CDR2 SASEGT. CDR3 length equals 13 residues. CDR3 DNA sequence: TGTGCCAGCTCGGGGAATAGCATCTACGAGCAGTACTTC. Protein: CASSGNSIYEQYF.

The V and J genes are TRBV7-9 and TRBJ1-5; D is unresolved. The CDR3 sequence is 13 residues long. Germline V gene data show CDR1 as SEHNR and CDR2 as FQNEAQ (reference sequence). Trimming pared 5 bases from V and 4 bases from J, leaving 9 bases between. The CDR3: CASSPLANQPQHF. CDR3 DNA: TGTGCCAGCAGCCCCCTAGCGAATCAGCCCCAGCATTTT.